These 11 T cell receptor beta chains came from one sample sequenced in a study of blood T cell repertoires in COVID-19. TCRdb's table, derived via immunoSEQ multiplex PCR, lists solely in-frame clones and lacks some. Here the sample spans about 190,000 clones, roughly 81% being singletons. Sequencing input: peripheral blood. All receptors come from a woman in her 70s with active or convalescent COVID-19.

This rearrangement joins TRBV28 to TRBJ2-7; the match to TRBD2 covers 9 bases. CDR1 and CDR2 from the germline V gene are MDHEN and SYDVKM. CDR3 length equals 15 residues. After removal of 7 bases from V and 1 base from J, the junction contained 8 bases not matched to a gene. CDR3 residues: CASNSGGLASYEQYF. The CDR3 nucleotides read TGTGCCAGCAATTCGGGGGGACTAGCATCCTACGAGCAGTACTTC.

This chain joins TRBV7-9 and TRBJ2-3; D gene unclear. This CDR3 is built from 16 residues. V was shortened by 0 bases and J by 0 bases, with 10 bases between the two germline ends. The V gene's germline CDR1 is SEHNR and CDR2 FQNEAQ (reference sequence). CDR3 nucleotides: TGTGCCAGCAGCTTAGCGCGACAAACTAGCACAGATACGCAGTATTTT. It specifies CASSLARQTSTDTQYF.

This clone was detected only a few times. The sample contains more than one DNA sequence encoding this CDR3. The J gene is TRBJ2-7, the V gene TRBV20-1; D not resolved. V was cut by 2 bases and J by 4 bases, with 6 bases left in between. This CDR3 comprises 11 residues. Germline loops: CDR1 DFQATT, CDR2 SNEGSKA (reference sequence). The CDR3 nucleotides read TGCAGTGCTAGACAGTCGTACGAGCAGTACTTC. Translating it yields CSARQSYEQYF.

For the CDR3, the DNA is TGTGCCAGCAGCTTACGAGAGGAGACCCAGTACTTC. Translating it yields CASSLREETQYF. The chain links TRBV11-2 to TRBJ2-5; D gene ambiguous. From germline, CDR1 is SGHAT and CDR2 FQNNGV. Trimming shortened V by 2 bases and J by 5 bases, and 6 bases separated the two germline ends. The CDR3 is made up of 12 amino acids.

This clone came up a few times. The chain links TRBV18 to TRBJ1-2, with D tentatively TRBD1 (6 bases). V dropped 2 bases and J dropped 7 bases, with 8 bases sitting between them. CDR3 length: 12 residues. From germline, CDR1 is KGHSH and CDR2 LQKENI. The CDR3 spells CASSPGGGGYTF. The CDR3 DNA reads as TGTGCCAGCTCACCAGGGGGCGGTGGCTACACCTTC.

This clone was counted a few times. The rearrangement links TRBV28 to TRBJ2-3; 7 bases agree with TRBD1. Unmatched junction bases numbered 4, after V lost 6 bases and J lost 4 bases. Germline assignment: CDR1 MDHEN and CDR2 SYDVKM. CDR3 length: 13 amino acids. DNA for the CDR3: TGTGCCAGCAGAAGACAGGGTTCAGATACGCAGTATTTT. Amino acids: CASRRQGSDTQYF.

The chain is built from TRBV7-2 and TRBJ1-2, with D possibly TRBD1 on 6 matching bases. The CDR3 totals 15 residues. V shed 4 bases and J shed 8 bases, with 20 bases lying between them. Germline values: CDR1 SGHTA, CDR2 FQGNSA. CDR3 region: CASSYDHRAGVGYTF. Here the CDR3 DNA reads TGTGCCAGCAGCTATGACCACAGGGCCGGGGTGGGCTACACCTTC.

The gene calls are TRBV15 and TRBJ2-6, with D possibly being TRBD2 (5 bases). This CDR3 has 18 amino acids. V was pared by 0 bases and J by 0 bases, with 12 bases between. Germline V gene lookup returns CDR1 LNHNV and CDR2 YYDKDF (reference sequence). Written as DNA, the CDR3 is TGTGCCACCAGCAGAGAGGCCAGCCGGGGCTCTGGGGCCAACGTCCTGACTTTC. Encoded protein: CATSREASRGSGANVLTF.

V and J are TRBV14 and TRBJ1-1, with D perhaps TRBD1 (5 bases). Germline V gene sequence: CDR1 SGHDN, CDR2 FVKESK. The CDR3 is 14 amino acids. Trimming stripped 4 bases from V and 3 bases from J, with 12 bases between. CDR3 region: CASSRFRQHTEAFF. The CDR3 DNA reads as TGTGCCAGCAGCCGCTTTCGACAGCACACTGAAGCTTTCTTT.

The V and J genes are TRBV6-5 and TRBJ1-2, with D perhaps matching TRBD1 (6 bases). Trimming took 5 bases from V and 9 from J, leaving 16 bases between them. This CDR3 has 13 amino acids. CDR1 is MNHEY and CDR2 is SVGAGI in the germline V gene. The DNA of the CDR3 is TGTGCCAGCAGTCCACAGGGAACTGTTAGCTACACCTTC. This sequence encodes CASSPQGTVSYTF.

The genes are TRBV12-3 or TRBV12-4 and TRBJ1-1, with D possibly being TRBD1 (6 bases). The CDR3 runs 13 residues. The germline V and J ends were trimmed by 4 bases and 5 bases, with 11 bases remaining between them. The DNA of the CDR3 is TGTGCCAGCAGTTCTCTCAGGGGAACTGAAGCTTTCTTT. This gives the protein CASSSLRGTEAFF.